These 20 T cell receptor beta chains were all obtained from the same sample, sequenced in a study of blood T cell repertoires in COVID-19. Here immunoSEQ multiplex PCR was the method, and the copy in TCRdb shows in-frame clones only, minus some. The data show some 120,000 clones, around four fifths seen once. Sequencing was carried out using peripheral blood. The receptors here all came from a man aged 65-85 years with acute or convalescent COVID-19.

The chain uses TRBV6-1 and TRBJ1-5; TRBD1 might be the D (5 bases). Germline V lookup: CDR1 MNHNS, CDR2 SASEGT. Trimming shortened V by 1 base and J by 1 base, and 8 bases separated the two germline ends. This CDR3 comprises 15 residues. CDR3 in DNA: TGTGCCAGCAGTGAAGTGGGGCAGAGCAATCAGCCCCAGCATTTT. Translated: CASSEVGQSNQPQHF.

This clone was counted between two and nine times. The chain carries TRBV5-8 and TRBJ1-5; D is unresolved. CDR1 is SGHTS and CDR2 is YDEGEE in the germline V gene. The CDR3 loop spans 14 amino acids. The V end was cut by 4 bases, the J end by 2 bases, with 10 bases between. CDR3 bases: TGTGCCAGCAGCCTGGACGGTCGCAATCAGCCCCAGCATTTT. Translating gives CASSLDGRNQPQHF.

This clone was counted once. V gene TRBV6-5 combines with J gene TRBJ1-2; no clear D. From germline, CDR1 is MNHEY and CDR2 SVGAGI. This CDR3 spans 13 amino acids. V lost 7 bases and J 6 bases, leaving 15 bases between the germline ends. CDR3 residues: CASTELGRDGYTF. The CDR3 DNA reads TGTGCCAGCACCGAGCTGGGGAGGGATGGCTACACCTTC.

This chain joins TRBV28 and TRBJ2-1, with a weak D call TRBD2 (6 bases). The CDR3 has 14 amino acids. Trimming pared 7 bases from V and 7 bases from J, leaving 17 bases between. CDR1 and CDR2 from the germline V gene are MDHEN and SYDVKM. The CDR3, as DNA: TGTGCCAGCAAAAAGGGCGGGACCCAGAATGAGCAGTTCTTC. Translated: CASKKGGTQNEQFF.

The chain recombines TRBV7-9 with TRBJ2-1, with 10 bases aligning to TRBD2. This CDR3 comprises 15 residues. Looked up from germline, CDR1 is SEHNR and CDR2 is FQNEAQ (reference sequence). V lost 3 bases and J lost 10; bases outside the gene matches: 9. CDR3 in DNA: TGTGCCAGCAGCTTTCTAGCGGGAGCGTCGGGCGAGCAGTTCTTC. This sequence encodes CASSFLAGASGEQFF.

The V and J genes are TRBV6-5 and TRBJ1-5; possible D gene TRBD1, 5 bases. Germline V gene sequence: CDR1 MNHEY, CDR2 SVGAGI. V was cut by 6 bases and J by 9 bases, with 12 bases left in between. This CDR3 spans 12 amino acids. CDR3 coding DNA: TGTGCCAGCAGCGGCAGGGTGAGGCCCCAGCATTTT. Translation: CASSGRVRPQHF.

This clone has only a few counts. The chain employs TRBV6-5 and TRBJ1-4; no clear D gene. This CDR3 has 14 amino acids. Germline V gene sequence: CDR1 MNHEY, CDR2 SVGAGI. The ends were cut back, 3 bases at V and 0 bases at J, with 5 bases in the middle. Here the CDR3 reads CASSYTATNEKLFF. As DNA, the CDR3 is TGTGCCAGCAGTTATACTGCAACTAATGAAAAACTGTTTTTT.

V is TRBV7-9 and J is TRBJ1-6, with 12 bases that match TRBD1. The CDR3 is made up of 15 amino acids. CDR1 and CDR2 (germline): SEHNR, FQNEAQ (reference sequence). With 5 bases clipped from V and 8 bases from J, the junction kept 4 bases outside the gene matches. As DNA, the CDR3 is TGTGCCAGCAGCCCGGGGACAGGGGGCCATTCACCCCTCCACTTT. Protein product: CASSPGTGGHSPLHF.

This clone showed up just a few times. The J gene is TRBJ1-2, the V gene TRBV28, with D possibly matching TRBD1 (6 bases). The germline V gene encodes CDR1 MDHEN and CDR2 SYDVKM. This CDR3 is 14 amino acids long. The ends were cut back, 4 bases at V and 5 bases at J, with 14 bases in the middle. The CDR3, as DNA: TGTGCCAGCAGTTCGCCAGACAGGCGATATGGCTACACCTTC. Protein sequence: CASSSPDRRYGYTF.

V is TRBV28 and J is TRBJ1-5, with TRBD1 as a possible D gene (6 bases). Germline CDR1 reads MDHEN; CDR2 reads SYDVKM. This CDR3 spans 13 amino acids. Trimming shortened V by 10 bases and J by 6 bases, and 16 bases separated the two germline ends. The CDR3 nucleotides read TGTGCCATTTTAACAGGGAAGGGTCAGCCCCAGCATTTT. Amino acids: CAILTGKGQPQHF.

The DNA for the CDR3 is TGTGCCAGCAGCTTGGAGGGGCACACAAGGAGCTATGGCTACACCTTC. It codes for CASSLEGHTRSYGYTF. This chain uses TRBV5-5 with TRBJ1-2, with D possibly being TRBD1 (5 bases). The CDR3 is made up of 16 amino acids. V was shortened by 0 bases and J by 4 bases, with 16 bases between the two germline ends. CDR1 is SGHKS and CDR2 is YYEKEE in the germline V gene (reference sequence).

CDR3 nucleotide sequence: TGTGCCAGTAGTATAGCGGGGGGAAACACTGAAGCTTTCTTT. Its translation is CASSIAGGNTEAFF. The chain carries TRBV19 and TRBJ1-1, with D tentatively TRBD1 (5 bases). V was clipped by 1 base and J by 2 bases, with 8 bases between them. Germline assignment: CDR1 LNHDA and CDR2 SQIVND (reference sequence). CDR3 length: 14 amino acids.

The chain joins TRBV11-2 to TRBJ2-2; D is perhaps TRBD1 (6 bases). Germline V lookup: CDR1 SGHAT, CDR2 FQNNGV. V was pared by 4 bases and J by 4 bases, with 7 bases between. CDR3 size: 13 residues. CDR3 coding DNA: TGTGCCAGCAGCTACAGGGCCACCGGGGAGCTGTTTTTT. Translation gives CASSYRATGELFF.

The V and J genes are TRBV10-2 and TRBJ1-2; D remains unclear. Trimming took off 7 bases at V and 5 bases at J, with 14 bases between the two ends. Germline loops: CDR1 WSHSY, CDR2 SAAADI. This CDR3 comprises 13 residues. CDR3 sequence: CASTFAIQYGYTF. Here the CDR3 DNA reads TGCGCCAGCACCTTCGCCATACAGTATGGCTACACCTTC.

V and J are TRBV24-1 and TRBJ1-1, with a weak D call TRBD1 (5 bases). The germline gives CDR1 KGHDR, CDR2 SFDVKD. Between the trimmed V and J ends, which lost 7 bases and 2 bases, there was a span of 10 bases. This CDR3 has 13 amino acids. CDR3 nucleotides: TGTGCCACCAGGAGAACAGGTAACACTGAAGCTTTCTTT. Encoded protein: CATRRTGNTEAFF.

In regard to this clone: A read error may produce the germline difference seen at one junction end. This chain links TRBV12-3 or TRBV12-4 with TRBJ2-1; D may be TRBD2 (5 bases). This CDR3 spans 11 amino acids. The CDR3 DNA reads TGTGCCAGCAGTTTAGCCGGGGTGCCTGTCTTC. This encodes CASSLAGVPVF.

In its sample, this clone was seen a few times. The chain carries TRBV6-6 and TRBJ1-2, with TRBD1 matching 12 bases. V lost 5 bases, J lost 8 bases, and 9 bases stayed unmatched. This CDR3 has 15 residues. CDR1 MNHNY and CDR2 SVGAGI come from the germline V gene (reference sequence). The CDR3 sequence is CASSPRDRGRRGYTF. CDR3 in DNA: TGTGCCAGCAGTCCCCGGGACAGGGGGCGACGAGGCTACACCTTC.

The CDR3 here is CASSLGTSGPPLRGYF. DNA for the CDR3: TGCGCCAGCAGCTTGGGGACTAGCGGGCCCCCCCTGAGGGGGTACTTC. The genes are TRBV5-1 and TRBJ2-5; 11 bases match TRBD2. This CDR3 region has 16 residues. CDR1 and CDR2 (germline): SGHRS, YFSETQ. The junction had 14 bases not matched to a gene; V was cut back by 0 bases and J by 13 bases.

The J gene is TRBJ1-1, the V gene TRBV28; 7 nucleotides match TRBD1. The CDR3 is 16 amino acids. With V trimmed by 6 bases and J by 1 base, 11 bases remained unmatched. Per germline, CDR1 MDHEN and CDR2 SYDVKM. DNA for the CDR3: TGTGCCAGCAGCGATCAGGACAGGCCCACGAACACTGAAGCTTTCTTT. It yields the protein CASSDQDRPTNTEAFF.

In the case of this clone: This same CDR3 is encoded by further DNA sequences in the sample. J is TRBJ2-3 and V is TRBV9; D gene ambiguous. Germline CDR1 reads SGDLS; CDR2 reads YYNGEE. The CDR3 has 15 residues. V lost 0 bases and J lost 0, with 8 bases in between. The CDR3 loop is CASSVDSPSTDTQYF. The CDR3 coding sequence is TGTGCCAGCAGCGTAGATTCCCCAAGCACAGATACGCAGTATTTT.